Detailed here is one T cell receptor beta chain. The data belong to a study of patients and donors after allogeneic stem cell transplantation. MiXCR, run by TCRdb on the RT-PCR reads, gives a single entry per CDR3 protein. The sample contains over 150,000 distinct CDR3 sequences, roughly two fifths of which appear only once. The sequence was collected from a human donor who was either an allogeneic HSCT recipient or a stem cell or donor lymphocyte infusion donor (not recorded which). It is not recorded whose cells these are; they may come from a transplant donor. Sequenced input: blood, either unsorted or a sorted T cell fraction (not recorded which).

The CDR3 DNA sequence: TGCGCCAGCAGCCAAGATCTGGACTACCAAGAGACCCAGTACTTC. Its protein product is CASSQDLDYQETQYF. This chain joins TRBV4-3 and TRBJ2-5; tentatively, D is TRBD2 (5 bases). This CDR3 has 15 residues. The germline CDR1 and CDR2 sequences are LGHNA and YSLEER. V was pared by 0 bases and J by 0 bases, with 8 bases between.